The 15 T cell receptor beta chains in this list originate from one sample, sequenced in a study of blood T cell repertoires in COVID-19. TCRdb keeps only in-frame clones here, not all; method: immunoSEQ multiplex PCR. The repertoire holds around 250,000 clones, 80% to 90% seen once, with under 2.5% in the top ten. Input material: PBMCs or T cells enriched from blood (not recorded which). Receptors originate from a woman aged 45-60 years who had recovered from COVID-19.

The V gene is TRBV20-1, the J gene TRBJ2-7; 10 bases are a match to TRBD1. Germline assignment: CDR1 DFQATT and CDR2 SNEGSKA (reference sequence). V shed 3 bases, J shed 2 bases, and the junction held 4 bases outside the gene matches. The CDR3 has 14 residues. The CDR3 is CSASRQGAPYEQYF. DNA of the CDR3: TGCAGTGCTAGTCGACAGGGGGCGCCCTACGAGCAGTACTTC.

V gene TRBV27 combines with J gene TRBJ2-7; the D gene is possibly TRBD2 (7 bases). Trimming stripped 3 bases from V and 2 bases from J, with 11 bases between. Per germline, CDR1 MNHEY and CDR2 SMNVEV (reference sequence). The CDR3 runs 14 residues. The chain's CDR3 is CASSFRRGPYEQYF. In DNA form, the CDR3 reads TGTGCCAGCAGTTTCAGGCGGGGGCCCTACGAGCAGTACTTC.

The chain is built from TRBV4-1 and TRBJ1-1; tentative D call: TRBD1 (6 bases). This CDR3 contains 14 residues. V dropped 1 base and J dropped 4 bases, with 10 bases sitting between them. CDR1 and CDR2 (germline): MGHRA, YSYEKL. The DNA of the CDR3 is TGCGCCAGCAGCCAAGGAACAGGGTCCACTGAAGCTTTCTTT. Protein: CASSQGTGSTEAFF.

The genes are TRBV28 and TRBJ2-7, with D possibly TRBD2 on 5 matching bases. The CDR3 runs 14 residues. Germline CDR1 reads MDHEN; CDR2 reads SYDVKM. V was cut by 6 bases and J by 3 bases, with 15 bases left in between. This chain's CDR3 is CASSPTEDGYEQYF. CDR3 DNA: TGTGCCAGCAGCCCGACGGAGGACGGCTACGAGCAGTACTTC.

V usage is TRBV4-2 and J usage is TRBJ1-4; TRBD1 is a possible D gene (5 bases). The CDR3 spans 16 residues. The V end lost 4 bases, the J end lost 7 bases, and 19 bases lay between the germline ends. Germline CDR1 reads LGHNA; CDR2 reads YNFKEQ. CDR3 sequence: CASSLGLAGSSEKLFF. The CDR3 DNA sequence: TGTGCCAGCAGCCTCGGGTTGGCAGGGTCGAGTGAAAAACTGTTTTTT.

The rearrangement uses TRBV5-6 and TRBJ1-3; the D gene is possibly TRBD1 (5 bases). The V gene's germline CDR1 is SGHDT and CDR2 YYEEEE. The germline V and J ends were trimmed by 3 bases and 4 bases, with 17 bases remaining between them. The CDR3 consists of 16 residues. CDR3 nucleotide sequence: TGTGCCAGCAGCTCCCTGGGGGAGGGGACCGGAAACACCATATATTTT. Translation gives CASSSLGEGTGNTIYF.

The chain carries TRBV30 and TRBJ2-7; 9 bases are shared with TRBD2. This CDR3 comprises 13 residues. Losses at the gene ends were 3 bases for V and 3 bases for J; bases not matched to a gene: 3. Germline V gene data show CDR1 as GTSNPN and CDR2 as SVGIG (reference sequence). Here the CDR3 reads CAWRASGIYEQYF. The CDR3 DNA is TGTGCCTGGAGGGCTAGCGGGATCTACGAGCAGTACTTC.

The chain carries TRBV28 and TRBJ1-1; D is undetermined. This CDR3 has 13 amino acids. V gave up 2 bases and J gave up 1 base, with 5 bases separating them. The germline V gene encodes CDR1 MDHEN and CDR2 SYDVKM. The CDR3 region has the DNA TGTGCCAGCAGTTTAGTCGGGAACACTGAAGCTTTCTTT. Protein product: CASSLVGNTEAFF. The complete variable domain, with remaining parts taken from reference TRBV28 and TRBJ1-1, reads DVKVTQSSRYLVKRTGEKVFLECVQDMDHENMFWYRQDPGLGLRLIYFSYDVKMKEKGDIPEGYSVSREKKERFSLILESASTNQTSMYLCASSLVGNTEAFFGQGTRLTVV.

The rearrangement uses TRBV7-6 and TRBJ2-5; tentative D call: TRBD2 (6 bases). V was pared by 6 bases and J by 4 bases, with 12 bases between. CDR3 length: 13 amino acids. CDR1 and CDR2 from the germline V gene are SGHVS and FNYEAQ. DNA for the CDR3: TGTGCCAGCAGACCGGGACTGGGAGAGACCCAGTACTTC. This codes for CASRPGLGETQYF. The full variable domain, rest sourced from reference TRBV7-6 and TRBJ2-5, is GAGVSQSPRYKVTKRGQDVALRCDPISGHVSLYWYRQALGQGPEFLTYFNYEAQQDKSGLPNDRFSAERPEGSISTLTIQRTEQRDSAMYRCASRPGLGETQYFGPGTRLLVL.

This rearrangement joins TRBV7-6 to TRBJ1-5; tentatively, D is TRBD1 (6 bases). Deletions cut 4 bases from V and 7 bases from J, with 17 bases between. Germline lookup yields CDR1 SGHVS and CDR2 FNYEAQ. The CDR3 loop spans 15 amino acids. CDR3 in amino acids: CASSSYDRPRQPQHF. CDR3 DNA sequence: TGTGCCAGCAGCTCGTACGACAGGCCTCGCCAGCCCCAGCATTTT.

The genes are TRBV28 and TRBJ2-4, with D possibly TRBD2 on 6 matching bases. The CDR3 is 16 amino acids. From germline, CDR1 is MDHEN and CDR2 SYDVKM. V was cut by 6 bases and J by 3 bases, with 18 bases left in between. CDR3 region: CASSPTFGSGKNIQYF. The DNA of the CDR3 is TGTGCCAGCAGCCCTACCTTTGGTAGCGGCAAAAACATTCAGTACTTC.

This clone has just a few counts. The chain carries TRBV3-1 (or the pseudogene TRBV3-2) and TRBJ2-1, with a tentative D call TRBD2 (6 bases). The V end lost 1 base, the J end lost 2 bases, and 9 bases lay between the germline ends. CDR3 length: 15 residues. Germline lookup yields CDR1 LGHDT and CDR2 YNNKEL (reference sequence). The CDR3 DNA reads TGTGCCAGCAGCCAAGGGGACTCCACCTACAATGAGCAGTTCTTC. Its protein is CASSQGDSTYNEQFF.

The chain employs TRBV28 and TRBJ2-2, with D hard to call. CDR3 length: 13 residues. Germline loops: CDR1 MDHEN, CDR2 SYDVKM. Trimming pared 7 bases from V and 0 bases from J, leaving 6 bases between. CDR3 amino acids: CASTQPNTGELFF. Here the CDR3 DNA reads TGTGCCAGCACACAACCGAACACCGGGGAGCTGTTTTTT.

This rearrangement joins TRBV2 to TRBJ2-1, with 7 bases lining up with TRBD2. The V gene end was trimmed by 8 bases and the J gene end by 0 bases; junction bases not matched to a gene: 10. The CDR3 contains 16 residues. From germline, CDR1 is SNHLY and CDR2 FYNNEI. CDR3 DNA: TGTGCCAGCTCTGTTGGCGGGGGACTCTCCTACAATGAGCAGTTCTTC. This gives the protein CASSVGGGLSYNEQFF. Based on the CDR3 plus reference TRBV2 and TRBJ2-1, the full variable domain is EPEVTQTPSHQVTQMGQEVILRCVPISNHLYFYWYRQILGQKVEFLVSFYNNEISEKSEIFDDQFSVERPDGSNFTLKIRSTKLEDSAMYFCASSVGGGLSYNEQFFGPGTRLTVL.

The chain employs TRBV28 and TRBJ1-1, with D maybe TRBD1 (5 bases). V shed 5 bases and J shed 4 bases, with 11 bases lying between them. This CDR3 comprises 13 residues. Looked up from germline, CDR1 is MDHEN and CDR2 is SYDVKM. CDR3 in DNA: TGTGCCAGCAGTCAGGGTGCAGGCACTGAAGCTTTCTTT. It codes for CASSQGAGTEAFF.